One and the same sample provided the 20 T cell receptor beta chains below, sequenced in a study of long-term antiretroviral therapy in people with HIV. Version v3.0 of the immunoSEQ assay ran at survey level. The table came from immunoSEQ multiplex PCR; TCRdb's copy has only in-frame clones and leaves some out. The sample carries about 28,000 clones, around 80% recorded once. The sequences come from unsorted PBMCs, collected 2.7 to 2.8 years after starting antiretroviral therapy. The receptors come from a man aged 25-40 years with HIV.

This sequence joins TRBV28 and TRBJ2-4; weak D call: TRBD1 (6 bases). Germline V gene lookup returns CDR1 MDHEN and CDR2 SYDVKM. Trimming shortened V by 6 bases and J by 8 bases, and 11 bases separated the two germline ends. CDR3 length: 12 amino acids. In DNA form, the CDR3 reads TGTGCCAGCAGACAACAGGGTGACATTCAGTACTTC. Translated, it gives CASRQQGDIQYF.

This sequence joins TRBV9 and TRBJ2-3; no firm D call. Per the germline V gene, CDR1 is SGDLS and CDR2 is YYNGEE. V lost 4 bases and J 5 bases, leaving 11 bases between the germline ends. The CDR3 totals 13 residues. CDR3 loop: CASSPPGIDTQYF. In nucleotides, the CDR3 is TGTGCCAGCAGCCCCCCGGGTATAGATACGCAGTATTTT.

By its share, this clone is large (0.1 to 1%). The chain couples TRBV6-1 to TRBJ2-2; D is tentatively TRBD1 or TRBD2 (5 bases each). The ends were cut back, 5 bases at V and 4 bases at J, with 14 bases in the middle. CDR3 size: 15 residues. Germline V gives CDR1 MNHNS, CDR2 SASEGT. CDR3 loop: CASSWFGAGTGELFF. In DNA form, the CDR3 reads TGTGCCAGCAGTTGGTTTGGGGCGGGCACCGGGGAGCTGTTTTTT.

The chain links TRBV7-3 to TRBJ1-6; D gene uncertain. The CDR3 covers 13 residues. Trimming removed 5 bases from V and 7 bases from J, with 9 bases in between. CDR1 and CDR2 from the germline V gene are SGHTA and FQGTGA. The CDR3 coding sequence is TGTGCCAGCAGCCTGTCCCTAAATTCACCCCTCCACTTT. Amino acids: CASSLSLNSPLHF.

The gene calls are TRBV7-2 and TRBJ2-7; TRBD2 is a possible D gene (6 bases). CDR1 SGHTA and CDR2 FQGNSA come from the germline V gene. The CDR3 covers 15 residues. The germline V and J ends were trimmed by 2 bases and 5 bases, with 16 bases remaining between them. The CDR3: CASSLNWGVGDEQYF. The CDR3 DNA follows: TGTGCCAGCAGCTTAAATTGGGGGGTCGGTGACGAGCAGTACTTC. Drawing the rest from reference TRBV7-2 and TRBJ2-7, the complete variable domain is GAGVSQSPSNKVTEKGKDVELRCDPISGHTALYWYRQSLGQGLEFLIYFQGNSAPDKSGLPSDRFSAERTGGSVSTLTIQRTQQEDSAVYLCASSLNWGVGDEQYFGPGTRLTVT.

The V gene is TRBV5-1, the J gene TRBJ1-4; D perhaps matches TRBD1 (6 bases). Trimming took 4 bases from V and 3 from J, leaving 13 bases between them. Germline loops: CDR1 SGHRS, CDR2 YFSETQ. This CDR3 is built from 15 residues. The CDR3 bases are TGCGCCAGCAGCGTACAGGGCTCGGCTAATGAAAAACTGTTTTTT. Protein: CASSVQGSANEKLFF.

The CDR3 spells CASSNLYEQYF. The DNA of the CDR3 is TGTGCCAGTAGTAATCTCTACGAGCAGTACTTC. The rearrangement joins TRBV19 to TRBJ2-7; D unresolved. Germline V gene data show CDR1 as LNHDA and CDR2 as SQIVND (reference sequence). Deletions cut 4 bases from V and 3 bases from J, with 4 bases between. The CDR3 length is 11 residues.

This clone was seen more than once but under ten times. This chain connects TRBV5-4 to TRBJ2-7, with 13 positions matching TRBD2. Germline values: CDR1 SGHNT, CDR2 YYREEE (reference sequence). V gave up 7 bases and J gave up 5 bases; unmatched junction bases: 3. The CDR3 runs to 13 residues. This CDR3 is CASAGLAGDEQYF. As DNA, the CDR3 is TGTGCCAGCGCCGGACTAGCGGGGGACGAGCAGTACTTC.

The V gene is TRBV7-9, the J gene TRBJ2-7; D ambiguous. The V gene's germline CDR1 is SEHNR and CDR2 FQNEAQ (reference sequence). CDR3 length: 13 residues. The V and J ends lost 2 bases and 6 bases respectively, with 11 bases between them. The CDR3 spells CASSLKVESEQYF. The CDR3 DNA sequence: TGTGCCAGCAGCTTAAAGGTCGAGTCCGAGCAGTACTTC.

The chain couples TRBV29-1 to TRBJ1-2; D call uncertain. Trimming removed 7 bases at V and 8 bases at J, with 17 bases between. The CDR3 runs 12 residues. CDR1 SQVTM and CDR2 ANQGSEA come from the germline V gene. The CDR3 nucleotides are TGCAGCGCCCCCACCTACCCGGACGGCTACACCTTC. Translation: CSAPTYPDGYTF. Based on the CDR3 plus reference TRBV29-1 and TRBJ1-2, the full variable domain is SAVISQKPSRDICQRGTSLTIQCQVDSQVTMMFWYRQQPGQSLTLIATANQGSEATYESGFVIDKFPISRPNLTFSTLTVSNMSPEDSSIYLCSAPTYPDGYTFGSGTRLTVV.

CDR3 in DNA: TGTGCCAGCAGCGTAGCCCCCGGGGGATTTGAAAAACTGTTTTTT. Protein product: CASSVAPGGFEKLFF. The chain links TRBV9 to TRBJ1-4; D perhaps matches TRBD1 (5 bases). Per the germline V gene, CDR1 is SGDLS and CDR2 is YYNGEE. Trimming cost V 0 bases and J 7 bases, with 13 bases left between them. This CDR3 spans 15 amino acids.

The chain employs TRBV5-8 and TRBJ2-1; TRBD2 agrees at 8 bases. Germline V gene sequence: CDR1 SGHTS, CDR2 YDEGEE. Losses at the gene ends were 5 bases for V and 2 bases for J; bases not matched to a gene: 6. This CDR3 has 15 amino acids. This chain's CDR3 is CASSFSGSAYNEQFF. CDR3 sequence (DNA): TGTGCCAGCAGTTTCAGCGGGAGCGCCTACAATGAGCAGTTCTTC.

This rearrangement joins TRBV5-1 to TRBJ1-2; D gene unclear. V lost 1 base and J 1 base, leaving 14 bases between the germline ends. CDR3 length: 16 amino acids. Germline V gene lookup returns CDR1 SGHRS and CDR2 YFSETQ. CDR3 nucleotide sequence: TGCGCCAGCAGCTTGTCCCCATTATTAGTTAACTATGGCTACACCTTC. Amino acids: CASSLSPLLVNYGYTF.

The chain is built from TRBV6-6 and TRBJ1-6, with no clear D. V lost 6 bases and J 5 bases, leaving 11 bases between the germline ends. CDR3 length: 14 residues. Per germline, CDR1 MNHNY and CDR2 SVGAGI (reference sequence). The CDR3: CASSFQADNSPLHF. In DNA, the CDR3 is TGTGCCAGCAGCTTCCAGGCGGATAATTCACCCCTCCACTTT.

As DNA, the CDR3 is TGTGCCAGCAGCCGAACGGGACTGACAAGCTATGGCTACACCTTC. Translated, it gives CASSRTGLTSYGYTF. The rearrangement uses TRBV7-9 and TRBJ1-2; TRBD1 is a possible D gene (5 bases). This CDR3 is built from 15 residues. With 5 bases removed from V and 4 bases from J, the gap between germline ends came to 17 bases. CDR1 and CDR2 from the germline V gene are SEHNR and FQNEAQ (reference sequence).

There are a few counts of this clone. CDR3 nucleotides: TGTGCCAGCAGCTCACCACAGGGAGGGGCCAACGTCCTGACTTTC. Amino acids: CASSSPQGGANVLTF. The chain joins TRBV7-2 to TRBJ2-6, with D possibly being TRBD1 (6 bases). Per germline, CDR1 SGHTA and CDR2 FQGNSA. V was shortened by 4 bases and J by 4 bases, with 11 bases between the two germline ends. The CDR3 spans 15 residues. The whole variable domain, remainder taken from reference TRBV7-2 and TRBJ2-6, is GAGVSQSPSNKVTEKGKDVELRCDPISGHTALYWYRQSLGQGLEFLIYFQGNSAPDKSGLPSDRFSAERTGGSVSTLTIQRTQQEDSAVYLCASSSPQGGANVLTFGAGSRLTVL.

The genes are TRBV13 and TRBJ2-5; D is possibly TRBD1 (7 bases). This CDR3 comprises 14 residues. Germline V gene data show CDR1 as PRHDT and CDR2 as FYEKMQ (reference sequence). Trimming took 5 bases from V and 5 from J, leaving 15 bases between them. The CDR3 DNA sequence: TGTGCCAGCAGCACCCAGACAGGGAGGGAGACCCAGTACTTC. Residues: CASSTQTGRETQYF.

The chain is built from TRBV4-2 and TRBJ2-2, with a possible D match to TRBD1 (5 bases). Trimming took off 5 bases at V and 5 bases at J, with 18 bases between the two ends. This CDR3 is 16 amino acids long. Germline loops: CDR1 LGHNA, CDR2 YNFKEQ. CDR3 sequence (DNA): TGTGCCAGCAGCAAAGGGGCCAACGCGAGGACCGGGGAGCTGTTTTTT. Encoded protein: CASSKGANARTGELFF.

The gene calls are TRBV2 and TRBJ2-3; D is ambiguous. Deletions cut 3 bases from V and 7 bases from J, with 8 bases between. CDR3 length: 12 amino acids. Germline V gives CDR1 SNHLY, CDR2 FYNNEI. The CDR3 DNA follows: TGTGCCAGCAGTGATTTAGTTTATACGCAGTATTTT. This translates into CASSDLVYTQYF.

The rearrangement joins TRBV4-1 to TRBJ2-4, with D hard to call. CDR1 and CDR2 (germline): MGHRA, YSYEKL. This CDR3 is built from 11 residues. V was trimmed by 1 base and J by 8 bases, leaving 3 bases between them. CDR3 residues: CASSQGYIQYF. As DNA, the CDR3 is TGCGCCAGCAGCCAAGGCTACATTCAGTACTTC.